The following is a TCR beta chain sequence with its context. This table comes from immunoSEQ multiplex PCR, and its TCRdb copy is limited to in-frame clones, with some not included. This table has approximately 210,000 clones, about nine tenths appearing once. This entry comes from a study of control samples from healthy donors and cancer patients. The germline V and J ends were trimmed by 5 bases and 6 bases, with 23 bases remaining between them. From germline, CDR1 is SGHTA and CDR2 FQGTGA. This CDR3 is built from 17 residues. The sequence was obtained from a man aged 30 to 45 in good health. The sequenced sample consisted of blood. V is TRBV7-3 and J is TRBJ2-1; the D gene is possibly TRBD2 (7 bases). The CDR3 loop is CASSPGHPGGAGNEQFF. The CDR3 DNA reads as TGTGCCAGCAGCCCCGGCCATCCGGGGGGCGCAGGCAATGAGCAGTTCTTC.